This T cell receptor (beta chain) was captured in a study of metastatic and nonmetastatic thyroid tumors. Trimming removed 4 bases at V and 5 bases at J, with 14 bases between. The V gene's germline CDR1 is SQVTM and CDR2 ANQGSEA. This CDR3 is built from 13 residues. TCRdb re-called the PCR reads via MiXCR. The sample carries around 52,000 clones, almost 30% recorded once. Prior to thyroid surgery, none of the patients had received any treatment. The sequenced sample was blood. The V call is TRBV29-1, the J call TRBJ2-5; D is unresolved. The sequence was collected from a female donor with papillary thyroid cancer or a benign thyroid nodule (not recorded which). Some clones in this sample may be carry-over from other donors' samples. Here the CDR3 DNA reads TGCAGCGTTGCACCGTCCGGGTTTGAGACCCAGTACTTC. It is translated as CSVAPSGFETQYF.